A selection of T cell receptor beta chains follows, all from one sample in a study of tumor-infiltrating lymphocytes in localized non-small cell lung cancer. Sequenced by immunoSEQ multiplex PCR; TCRdb stores in-frame clones only, minus some. Of about 23,000 clones in the sample, approximately 70% were seen once. The sequenced material came from lung tumor tissue. These receptors were obtained from a human donor with non-small cell lung cancer. Each CDR3 is given with its conserved first and last residue. D genes are given only for firm matches. Rows may omit the clone size; those that give it use once, few, many or a size class.

d_gene,abundance,v_gene,j_gene,CDR3aa,CDR3nt
-,-,TRBV7-2,TRBJ2-4,CASSLAGWGNIQYF,TGTGCCAGCAGCTTAGCGGGGTGGGGAAACATTCAGTACTTC
TRBD1,-,TRBV4-3,TRBJ2-3,CASSRSGQGARGTDTQYF,TGCGCCAGCAGCCGATCGGGACAGGGGGCCAGGGGCACAGATACGCAGTATTTT
-,once,TRBV14,TRBJ2-3,CASSVSDTQYF,TGTGCCAGCAGCGTTTCAGATACGCAGTATTTT
-,-,TRBV5-1,TRBJ1-3,CASREGRNSPGNTIYF,TGCGCCAGCAGAGAAGGCCGGAATTCACCTGGAAACACCATATATTTT
-,-,TRBV5-4,TRBJ1-2,CASRDGVGGSTPNYGYTF,TGTGCCAGCAGAGATGGCGTAGGGGGGTCGACGCCTAACTATGGCTACACCTTC
-,-,TRBV7-8,TRBJ2-6,CASSLGSLGPGANVLTF,TGTGCCAGCAGCTTAGGGTCCCTGGGGCCTGGGGCCAACGTCCTGACTTTC
TRBD1,few,TRBV7-8,TRBJ1-1,CASSSGTGGVDTEAFF,TGTGCCAGCAGCTCTGGGACAGGGGGAGTGGACACTGAAGCTTTCTTT
-,once,TRBV18,TRBJ1-4,CASSPPAPYEKLFF,TGTGCCAGCTCACCACCGGCACCGTATGAAAAACTGTTTTTT
-,-,TRBV7-8,TRBJ1-1,CASSPRDTEAFF,TGTGCCAGCAGTCCCCGGGACACTGAAGCTTTCTTT
-,-,TRBV7-2,TRBJ1-2,CASSLYRVVRYGYTF,TGTGCCAGCAGCTTATACAGGGTCGTCAGATATGGCTACACCTTC
TRBD1,-,TRBV5-4,TRBJ1-2,CASSLIRDRGRDGYTF,TGTGCCAGCAGCTTGATACGGGACAGGGGACGGGATGGCTACACCTTC
-,-,TRBV2,TRBJ1-1,CASTISGSTEAFF,TGTGCCAGCACCATCAGCGGGAGCACTGAAGCTTTCTTT
-,few,TRBV7-2,TRBJ2-7,CASSLQSRAGRSEQYF,TGTGCCAGCAGCTTACAATCCCGGGCGGGGAGGAGCGAGCAGTACTTC
-,-,TRBV11-3,TRBJ1-3,CASSLEVRGNTIYF,TGTGCCAGCAGCTTAGAAGTCCGGGGAAACACCATATATTTT
-,-,TRBV18,TRBJ1-4,CASSPGWDRGPVF,TGTGCCAGCTCACCCGGTTGGGACCGAGGCCCTGTTTTT
-,-,TRBV9,TRBJ2-5,CASSVGAQETQYF,TGTGCCAGCAGCGTAGGGGCCCAAGAGACCCAGTACTTC
-,-,TRBV2,TRBJ1-2,CASRLSNYGYTF,TGTGCCAGCAGACTATCTAACTATGGCTACACCTTC
TRBD1,-,TRBV30,TRBJ1-2,CAWSALGQGIYGYTF,TGTGCCTGGAGTGCCTTAGGACAGGGGATCTATGGCTACACCTTC
TRBD1,-,TRBV14,TRBJ2-3,CASSQSIRTGRRTDTQYF,TGTGCCAGCAGCCAATCTATCCGGACAGGGAGGCGGACAGATACGCAGTATTTT
-,few,TRBV6-6,TRBJ2-5,CASRPHGPQETQYF,TGTGCCAGCAGACCGCACGGACCCCAAGAGACCCAGTACTTC
-,-,TRBV7-8,TRBJ2-2,CASSSGWGGQDTGELFF,TGTGCCAGCAGCTCTGGATGGGGGGGGCAGGACACCGGGGAGCTGTTTTTT
-,-,TRBV12-5,TRBJ1-6,CASGGEPQGNSPLHF,TGTGCTAGTGGGGGAGAACCCCAGGGGAATTCACCCCTCCACTTT
TRBD1,-,TRBV5-1,TRBJ1-2,CASSTATHGTELYGYTF,TGCGCCAGCAGCACGGCAACTCACGGGACAGAGCTATATGGCTACACCTTC
-,-,TRBV5-8,TRBJ2-7,CASSPARRNEQYF,TGTGCCAGCAGCCCCGCTCGACGCAACGAGCAGTACTTC
-,few,TRBV10-3,TRBJ1-1,CAISARGNTEAFF,TGTGCCATCAGTGCTCGGGGGAACACTGAAGCTTTCTTT
-,-,TRBV25-1,TRBJ1-2,CASSELGRVDYGYTF,TGTGCCAGCAGTGAACTAGGCAGGGTGGACTATGGCTACACCTTC
TRBD1,-,TRBV5-4,TRBJ1-4,CASSDGQGRNEKLFF,TGTGCCAGCAGTGATGGACAGGGACGGAATGAAAAACTGTTTTTT
-,-,TRBV6-1,TRBJ2-5,CASRGVGETQYF,TGTGCCAGCCGCGGGGTCGGAGAGACCCAGTACTTC
-,-,TRBV10-2,TRBJ1-5,CASSGMREPQHF,TGCGCCAGCAGCGGAATGAGGGAGCCCCAGCATTTT
TRBD1,once,TRBV29-1,TRBJ1-1,CSAQGSMNTEAFF,TGCAGCGCACAGGGGTCTATGAACACTGAAGCTTTCTTT
TRBD1,-,TRBV7-2,TRBJ2-7,CASSPAVQGASEQYF,TGTGCCAGCAGCCCCGCCGTACAGGGGGCAAGCGAGCAGTACTTC
TRBD2,-,TRBV5-4,TRBJ2-2,CASSLRLAGTGELFF,TGTGCCAGCAGCTTAAGACTAGCGGGGACCGGGGAGCTGTTTTTT
-,-,TRBV19,TRBJ2-3,CASSTRTDTQYF,TGTGCCAGTAGTACCCGCACAGATACGCAGTATTTT
TRBD2,-,TRBV7-3,TRBJ2-3,CASSSGLAADTQYF,TGTGCCAGCAGCTCGGGACTAGCGGCGGATACGCAGTATTTT
TRBD2,-,TRBV19,TRBJ2-7,CASSDSGTSVYEQYF,TGTGCCAGTAGTGACTCCGGGACTAGCGTCTACGAGCAGTACTTC
TRBD2,-,TRBV7-9,TRBJ2-5,CASSRGGNQETQYF,TGTGCCAGCAGCCGGGGGGGGAATCAAGAGACCCAGTACTTC
TRBD1,-,TRBV4-1,TRBJ2-7,CASSQGDRAPYEQYF,TGCGCCAGCAGCCAAGGGGACAGGGCCCCCTACGAGCAGTACTTC
TRBD2,few,TRBV7-2,TRBJ2-7,CASSLTGGPSYEQCF,TGTGCCAGCAGCTTAACGGGGGGGCCGTCCTACGAGCAGTGCTTC
-,-,TRBV5-1,TRBJ1-2,CASSLGSSLYGYTF,TGCGCCAGCAGCTTGGGGTCGAGCCTCTATGGCTACACCTTC
-,few,TRBV7-2,TRBJ2-7,CASSLVASTYEQYF,TGTGCCAGCAGCTTAGTCGCTAGTACCTACGAGCAGTACTTC
-,once,TRBV6-5,TRBJ2-2,CASSQQFNTGELFF,TGTGCCAGCAGCCAACAGTTCAACACCGGGGAGCTGTTTTTT
-,-,TRBV5-4,TRBJ2-7,CASSSTGSSSYEQYF,TGTGCCAGCAGCTCGACCGGGTCGAGCTCCTACGAGCAGTACTTC
TRBD2,-,TRBV7-9,TRBJ2-7,CASSHAGSGGGPYEQYF,TGTGCCAGCAGCCACGCGGGGAGCGGGGGGGGGCCCTACGAGCAGTACTTC
-,-,TRBV18,TRBJ2-1,CASSPQFNEQFF,TGTGCCAGCTCACCGCAATTCAATGAGCAGTTCTTC
-,few,TRBV2,TRBJ1-2,CASRQVSYGYTF,TGTGCCAGCCGACAGGTCTCCTATGGCTACACCTTC
-,-,TRBV11-2,TRBJ2-3,CASRTGLDRRADTQYF,TGTGCCAGCAGAACAGGGCTTGACAGACGGGCGGATACGCAGTATTTT
-,-,TRBV4-1,TRBJ1-6,CASSQGLNSPLHF,TGCGCCAGCAGCCAAGGGTTGAATTCACCCCTCCACTTT
-,-,TRBV9,TRBJ2-3,CASSPSGYFSDTQYF,TGTGCCAGCAGCCCTTCGGGCTATTTTTCAGATACGCAGTATTTT
TRBD2,-,TRBV29-1,TRBJ2-3,CSAEGRADTQYF,TGCAGCGCCGAGGGGAGGGCAGATACGCAGTATTTT
TRBD1,once,TRBV7-2,TRBJ2-3,CASSLRQGAGKDTQYF,TGTGCCAGCAGCTTGAGACAGGGGGCTGGGAAGGATACGCAGTATTTT
TRBD1,-,TRBV7-3,TRBJ1-1,CASSPDRGTTEAFF,TGTGCCAGCAGCCCGGACAGGGGGACCACTGAAGCTTTCTTT
-,-,TRBV15,TRBJ1-2,CATSREREPYYGYTF,TGTGCCACCAGCAGAGAGAGGGAGCCTTACTATGGCTACACCTTC
-,-,TRBV2,TRBJ1-3,CASTRDTSGNTIYF,TGTGCCAGCACCCGGGACACCTCTGGAAACACCATATATTTT
-,-,TRBV7-9,TRBJ2-1,CASSLAPGVVSEQFF,TGTGCCAGCAGCTTAGCACCAGGGGTGGTGAGTGAGCAGTTCTTC
-,-,TRBV18,TRBJ2-7,CASSPGFDYEQYF,TGTGCCAGCTCACCAGGGTTCGACTACGAGCAGTACTTC
-,-,TRBV5-1,TRBJ2-3,CASRVGAGDTQYF,TGCGCCAGCAGAGTGGGTGCCGGAGATACGCAGTATTTT
TRBD1,-,TRBV6-1,TRBJ1-4,CASSGRGQLVNEGNEKLFF,TGTGCCAGCAGTGGAAGGGGGCAACTAGTGAATGAGGGGAATGAAAAACTGTTTTTT